This T cell receptor beta chain stems from a study of technical replicates of blood from a handful of donors. CDR3 length: 15 residues. Germline CDR1 is ENHRY and CDR2 is SYGVKD. The V segment lost 3 bases and the J segment 4 bases; nucleotides outside the gene matches: 5. TCRdb's copy holds only in-frame clones and misses some; the assay was immunoSEQ multiplex PCR. This table holds some 82,000 clones, about 93% found once. Sequences were obtained from T cells isolated from PBMCs. The genes are TRBV10-3 and TRBJ1-5; TRBD1 aligns across 8 bases. The TCR sequence derives from a human donor in good health. Here the CDR3 reads CAISDSDRGNQPQHF. CDR3 coding DNA: TGTGCCATCAGTGACAGTGACAGGGGAAATCAGCCCCAGCATTTT.